The 3 T cell receptor beta chains listed next were all sequenced from one sample in a study of blood T cells in healthy people across ages. With a J-beta primer mix and a sample-barcoded 5' primer, a second PCR ran roughly 6 to 11 cycles. TCRdb reanalysed the 5' RACE reads using MiXCR and keeps one entry per CDR3 protein. This table holds 1.5 million to 1.8 million distinct CDR3 sequences, 35% to 45% found once. The sample consisted of blood. These receptor sequences come from a woman younger than 30 in good health.

The chain carries TRBV15 and TRBJ2-5, with D perhaps TRBD1 (5 bases). CDR1 and CDR2 from the germline V gene are LNHNV and YYDKDF (reference sequence). The CDR3 has 16 residues. V was trimmed by 3 bases and J by 1 base, leaving 15 bases between them. CDR3 bases: TGTGCCACCAGCAGGGCAAAGACAGAGACCCAAGAGACCCAGTACTTC. This sequence encodes CATSRAKTETQETQYF.

This chain links TRBV12-5 with TRBJ2-3, with D perhaps TRBD2 (6 bases). The CDR3 sequence is 12 residues long. V lost 6 bases to trimming and J lost 4 bases, with 8 bases between them. Germline V gene data show CDR1 as LGHNT and CDR2 as FRNRAP. DNA of the CDR3: TGTGCTAGTGGCACGGGGGCAGATACGCAGTATTTT. It codes for CASGTGADTQYF.

A word on this clonotype: Being one base from a much bigger clone, this may be a read error. The V gene is TRBV20-1, the J gene TRBJ2-1; D is perhaps TRBD2 (6 bases). The V end lost 0 bases, the J end lost 7 bases, and 16 bases lay between the germline ends. Germline V lookup: CDR1 DFQATT, CDR2 SNEGSKA (reference sequence). CDR3 size: 15 residues. The CDR3 protein is CSARDPTSCGNEQFF. CDR3 sequence (DNA): TGCAGTGCTAGAGATCCCACTAGCTGTGGGAATGAGCAGTTCTTC.